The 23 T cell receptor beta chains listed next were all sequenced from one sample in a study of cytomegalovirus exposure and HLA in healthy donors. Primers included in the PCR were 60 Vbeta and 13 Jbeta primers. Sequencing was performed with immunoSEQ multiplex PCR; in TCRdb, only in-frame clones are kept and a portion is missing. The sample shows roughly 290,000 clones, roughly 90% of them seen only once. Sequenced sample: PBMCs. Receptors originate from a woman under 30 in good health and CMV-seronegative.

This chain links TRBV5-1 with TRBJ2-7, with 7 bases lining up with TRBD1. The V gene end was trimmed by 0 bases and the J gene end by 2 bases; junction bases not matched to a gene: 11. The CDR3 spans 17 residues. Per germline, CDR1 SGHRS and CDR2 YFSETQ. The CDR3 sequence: CASSLVGLRDSAYEQYF. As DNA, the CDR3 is TGCGCCAGCAGCTTGGTTGGACTGAGGGACAGCGCCTACGAGCAGTACTTC.

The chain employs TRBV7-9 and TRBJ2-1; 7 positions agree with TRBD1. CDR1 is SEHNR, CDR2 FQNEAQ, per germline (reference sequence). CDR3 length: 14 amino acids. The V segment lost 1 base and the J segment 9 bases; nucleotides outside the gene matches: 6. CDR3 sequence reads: CASSLGGTASEQFF. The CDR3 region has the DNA TGTGCCAGCAGCTTAGGTGGGACAGCCAGTGAGCAGTTCTTC.

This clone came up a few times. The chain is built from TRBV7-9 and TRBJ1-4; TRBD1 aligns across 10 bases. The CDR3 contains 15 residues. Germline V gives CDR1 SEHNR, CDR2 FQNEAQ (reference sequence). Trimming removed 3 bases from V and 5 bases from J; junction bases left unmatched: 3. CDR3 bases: TGTGCCAGCAGCTTTAGGGGACAGGGGAATGAAAAACTGTTTTTT. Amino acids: CASSFRGQGNEKLFF.

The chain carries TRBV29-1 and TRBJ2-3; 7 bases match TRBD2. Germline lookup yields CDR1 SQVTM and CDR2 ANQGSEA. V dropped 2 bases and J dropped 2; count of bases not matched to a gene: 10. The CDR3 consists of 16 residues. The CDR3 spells CSVEFVSGLTTDTQYF. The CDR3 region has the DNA TGCAGCGTTGAATTTGTCTCGGGACTAACCACAGATACGCAGTATTTT.

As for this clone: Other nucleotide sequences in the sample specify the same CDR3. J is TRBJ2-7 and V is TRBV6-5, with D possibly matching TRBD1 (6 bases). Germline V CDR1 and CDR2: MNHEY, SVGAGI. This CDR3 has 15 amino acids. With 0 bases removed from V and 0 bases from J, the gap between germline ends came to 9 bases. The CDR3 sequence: CASSYSTGSSYEQYF. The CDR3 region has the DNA TGTGCCAGCAGTTACTCAACAGGGAGCTCCTACGAGCAGTACTTC.

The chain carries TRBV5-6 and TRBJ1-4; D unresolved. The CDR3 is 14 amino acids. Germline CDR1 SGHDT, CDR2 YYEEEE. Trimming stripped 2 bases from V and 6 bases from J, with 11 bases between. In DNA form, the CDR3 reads TGTGCCAGCAGCTTAGCAAGTTCCTATGAAAAACTGTTTTTT. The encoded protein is CASSLASSYEKLFF. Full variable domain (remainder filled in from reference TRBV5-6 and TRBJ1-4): DAGVTQSPTHLIKTRGQQVTLRCSPKSGHDTVSWYQQALGQGPQFIFQYYEEEERQRGNFPDRFSGHQFPNYSSELNVNALLLGDSALYLCASSLASSYEKLFFGSGTQLSVL.

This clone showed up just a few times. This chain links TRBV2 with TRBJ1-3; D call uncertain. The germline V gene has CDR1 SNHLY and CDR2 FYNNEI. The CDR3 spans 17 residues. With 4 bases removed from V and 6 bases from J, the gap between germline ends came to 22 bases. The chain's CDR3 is CASSGVLPPQSVNTIYF. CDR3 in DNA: TGTGCCAGCAGTGGTGTCCTACCCCCCCAAAGCGTAAACACCATATATTTT. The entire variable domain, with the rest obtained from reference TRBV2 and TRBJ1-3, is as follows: EPEVTQTPSHQVTQMGQEVILRCVPISNHLYFYWYRQILGQKVEFLVSFYNNEISEKSEIFDDQFSVERPDGSNFTLKIRSTKLEDSAMYFCASSGVLPPQSVNTIYFGEGSWLTVV.

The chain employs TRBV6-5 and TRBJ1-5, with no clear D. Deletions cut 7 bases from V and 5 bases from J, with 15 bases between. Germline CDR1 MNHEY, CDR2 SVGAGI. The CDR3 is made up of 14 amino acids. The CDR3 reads CASTPTRSDQPQHF. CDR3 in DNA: TGTGCCAGCACCCCCACTCGCTCCGATCAGCCCCAGCATTTT.

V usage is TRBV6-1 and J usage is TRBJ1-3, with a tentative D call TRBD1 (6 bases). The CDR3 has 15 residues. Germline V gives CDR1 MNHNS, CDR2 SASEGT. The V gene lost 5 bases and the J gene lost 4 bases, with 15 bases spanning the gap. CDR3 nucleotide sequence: TGTGCCAGCAGTCCCCGGGCAGGGGCAGGAAACACCATATATTTT. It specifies CASSPRAGAGNTIYF.

CDR3 in DNA: TGTGCCAGCAGCTTCGGGGGGATTGAGACCCAGTACTTC. This encodes CASSFGGIETQYF. The V call is TRBV7-3, the J call TRBJ2-5, with TRBD2 matching over 7 bases. CDR3 length: 13 amino acids. Germline V lookup: CDR1 SGHTA, CDR2 FQGTGA. V gave up 3 bases and J gave up 5 bases; unmatched junction bases: 3.

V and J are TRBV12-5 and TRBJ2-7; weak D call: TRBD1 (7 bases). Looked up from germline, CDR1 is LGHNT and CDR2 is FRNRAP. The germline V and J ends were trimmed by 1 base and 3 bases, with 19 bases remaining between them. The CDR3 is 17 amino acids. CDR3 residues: CASGLAYTGGQIYEQYF. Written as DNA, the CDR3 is TGTGCTAGTGGTTTGGCCTATACCGGGGGACAGATCTACGAGCAGTACTTC.

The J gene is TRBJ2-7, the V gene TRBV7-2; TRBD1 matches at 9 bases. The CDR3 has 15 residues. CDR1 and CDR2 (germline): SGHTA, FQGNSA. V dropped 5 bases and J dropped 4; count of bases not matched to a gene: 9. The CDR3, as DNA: TGTGCCAGCAGCGCTGCCGGGACAGGGAGGTACGAGCAGTACTTC. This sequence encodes CASSAAGTGRYEQYF. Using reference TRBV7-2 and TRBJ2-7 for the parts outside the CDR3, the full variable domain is GAGVSQSPSNKVTEKGKDVELRCDPISGHTALYWYRQSLGQGLEFLIYFQGNSAPDKSGLPSDRFSAERTGGSVSTLTIQRTQQEDSAVYLCASSAAGTGRYEQYFGPGTRLTVT.

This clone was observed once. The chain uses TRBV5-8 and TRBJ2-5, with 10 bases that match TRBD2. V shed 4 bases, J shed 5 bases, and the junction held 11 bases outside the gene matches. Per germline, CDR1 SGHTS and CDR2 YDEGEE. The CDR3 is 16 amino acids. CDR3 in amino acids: CASSRISGGAFETQYF. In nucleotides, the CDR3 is TGTGCCAGCAGCCGGATAAGCGGGGGGGCCTTCGAGACCCAGTACTTC.

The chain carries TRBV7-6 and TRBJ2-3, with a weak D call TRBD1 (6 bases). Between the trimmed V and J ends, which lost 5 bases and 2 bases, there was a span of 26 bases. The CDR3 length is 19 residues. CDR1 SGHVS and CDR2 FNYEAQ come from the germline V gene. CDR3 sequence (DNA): TGTGCCAGCAGCCCACAAACCGGGACAAACCACCAATACACAGATACGCAGTATTTT. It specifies CASSPQTGTNHQYTDTQYF.

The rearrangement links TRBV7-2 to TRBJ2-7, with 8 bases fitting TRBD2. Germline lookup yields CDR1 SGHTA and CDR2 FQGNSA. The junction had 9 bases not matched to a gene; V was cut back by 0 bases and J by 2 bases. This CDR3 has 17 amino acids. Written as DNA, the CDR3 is TGTGCCAGCAGCTTAGCTGATTCGAGCGGGGGCGCCTACGAGCAGTACTTC. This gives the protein CASSLADSSGGAYEQYF.

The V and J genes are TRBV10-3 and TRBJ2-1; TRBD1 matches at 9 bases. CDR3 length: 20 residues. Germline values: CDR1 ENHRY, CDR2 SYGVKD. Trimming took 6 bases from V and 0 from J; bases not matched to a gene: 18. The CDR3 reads CAIRSSPGQGTRSSYNEQFF. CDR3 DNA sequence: TGTGCCATCAGGAGCAGCCCGGGACAGGGAACAAGAAGCTCCTACAATGAGCAGTTCTTC.

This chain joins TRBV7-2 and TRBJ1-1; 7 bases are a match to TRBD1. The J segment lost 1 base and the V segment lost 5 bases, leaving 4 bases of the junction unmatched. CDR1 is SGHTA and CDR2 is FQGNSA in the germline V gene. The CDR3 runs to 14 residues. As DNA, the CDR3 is TGTGCCAGCAGCGTACGACAGGGGAACACTGAAGCTTTCTTT. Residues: CASSVRQGNTEAFF.

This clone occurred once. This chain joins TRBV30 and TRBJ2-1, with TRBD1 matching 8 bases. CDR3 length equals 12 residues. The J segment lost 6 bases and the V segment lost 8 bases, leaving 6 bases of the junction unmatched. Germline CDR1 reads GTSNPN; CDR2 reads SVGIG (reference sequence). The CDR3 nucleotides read TGTGCCGGAAACAGGGGGAGCAATGAGCAGTTCTTC. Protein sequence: CAGNRGSNEQFF.

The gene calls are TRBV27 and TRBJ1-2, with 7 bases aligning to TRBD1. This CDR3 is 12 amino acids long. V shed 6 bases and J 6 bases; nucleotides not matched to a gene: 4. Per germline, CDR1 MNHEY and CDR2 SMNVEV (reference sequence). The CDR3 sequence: CASRRGQDGYTF. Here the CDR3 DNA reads TGTGCCAGCAGGAGGGGGCAAGATGGCTACACCTTC.

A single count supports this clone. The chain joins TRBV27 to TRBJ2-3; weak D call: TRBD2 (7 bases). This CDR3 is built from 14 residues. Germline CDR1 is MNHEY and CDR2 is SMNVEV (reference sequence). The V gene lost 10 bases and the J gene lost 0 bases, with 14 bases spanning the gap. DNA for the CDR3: TGTGCCACTAAAGAGGGGGGGAGCACAGATACGCAGTATTTT. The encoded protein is CATKEGGSTDTQYF.

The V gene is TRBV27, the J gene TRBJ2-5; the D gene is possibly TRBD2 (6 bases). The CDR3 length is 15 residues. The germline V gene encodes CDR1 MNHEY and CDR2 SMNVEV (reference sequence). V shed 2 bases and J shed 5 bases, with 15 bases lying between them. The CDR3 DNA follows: TGTGCCAGCAGTTTAGGCCTAGCGAATACGGAGACCCAGTACTTC. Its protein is CASSLGLANTETQYF.

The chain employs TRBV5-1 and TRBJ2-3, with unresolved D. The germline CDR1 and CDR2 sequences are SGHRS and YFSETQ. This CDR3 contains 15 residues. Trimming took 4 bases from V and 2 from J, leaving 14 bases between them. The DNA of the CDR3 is TGCGCCAGCAGCGTTACTGACATCTTCACAGATACGCAGTATTTT. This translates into CASSVTDIFTDTQYF.

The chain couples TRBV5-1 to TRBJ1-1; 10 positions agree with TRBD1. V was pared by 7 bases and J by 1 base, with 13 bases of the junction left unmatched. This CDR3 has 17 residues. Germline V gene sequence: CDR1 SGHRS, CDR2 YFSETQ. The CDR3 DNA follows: TGCGCCAGCGGGGTTTCCGGGACAGGGGACAAGAACACTGAAGCTTTCTTT. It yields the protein CASGVSGTGDKNTEAFF.